Below, 10 T cell receptor beta chains from the same sample are listed, as sequenced in a study of cytomegalovirus exposure and HLA in healthy donors. Amplification used 60 Vbeta primers and 13 Jbeta primers. Here immunoSEQ multiplex PCR was the method, and the copy in TCRdb shows in-frame clones only, minus some. The table shows around 130,000 clones, with 70% to 90% occurring only once. The specimen was PBMCs. The receptor set was obtained from a woman aged 35 to 49 in good health and CMV-seronegative.

The V gene is TRBV7-3, the J gene TRBJ2-1; 8 nucleotides agree with TRBD1. The CDR3 totals 15 residues. The junction had 7 bases not matched to a gene; V was cut back by 4 bases and J by 5 bases. Germline-derived CDR1 and CDR2 are SGHTA and FQGTGA. The CDR3 region is CASSSAPGQDNEQFF. The CDR3 bases are TGTGCCAGCAGCTCCGCCCCGGGACAGGACAATGAGCAGTTCTTC.

The chain links TRBV19 to TRBJ2-7, with 7 bases fitting TRBD1. Germline V lookup: CDR1 LNHDA, CDR2 SQIVND (reference sequence). The CDR3 is 19 amino acids. The V gene end was trimmed by 0 bases and the J gene end by 3 bases; junction bases not matched to a gene: 17. CDR3 in amino acids: CASSIDHPEPGQPVYEQYF. CDR3 sequence (DNA): TGTGCCAGTAGTATAGATCATCCTGAGCCGGGACAGCCTGTCTACGAGCAGTACTTC.

This clone was seen a handful of times. The chain couples TRBV7-9 to TRBJ1-1; D is ambiguous. The CDR3 is 16 residues long. Germline assignment: CDR1 SEHNR and CDR2 FQNEAQ (reference sequence). Trimming removed 4 bases from V and 0 bases from J, with 15 bases in between. CDR3 coding DNA: TGTGCCAGCAGCTCTGCATCGGGTCTCATGAACACTGAAGCTTTCTTT. Translation: CASSSASGLMNTEAFF. The whole variable domain, filled in from reference TRBV7-9 and TRBJ1-1, reads DTGVSQNPRHKITKRGQNVTFRCDPISEHNRLYWYRQTLGQGPEFLTYFQNEAQLEKSRLLSDRFSAERPKGSFSTLEIQRTEQGDSAMYLCASSSASGLMNTEAFFGQGTRLTVV.

The chain uses TRBV28 and TRBJ1-1; D uncertain. The CDR3 runs to 14 residues. The V end lost 6 bases, the J end lost 3 bases, and 14 bases lay between the germline ends. The germline gives CDR1 MDHEN, CDR2 SYDVKM. CDR3 protein: CASSPPFMYTEAFF. In DNA form, the CDR3 reads TGTGCCAGCAGCCCCCCTTTTATGTACACTGAAGCTTTCTTT. Full variable domain (outside the CDR3, taken from reference TRBV28 and TRBJ1-1): DVKVTQSSRYLVKRTGEKVFLECVQDMDHENMFWYRQDPGLGLRLIYFSYDVKMKEKGDIPEGYSVSREKKERFSLILESASTNQTSMYLCASSPPFMYTEAFFGQGTRLTVV.

The chain recombines TRBV11-3 with TRBJ2-1; 9 bases agree with TRBD1. Germline V CDR1 and CDR2: SGHNT, YENEEA. V shed 5 bases, J shed 1 base, and the junction held 3 bases outside the gene matches. The CDR3 covers 15 residues. CDR3 loop: CASSPDRGSYNEQFF. CDR3 bases: TGTGCCAGCAGCCCGGACAGGGGATCCTACAATGAGCAGTTCTTC.

The V gene is TRBV4-2, the J gene TRBJ2-1; the match to TRBD2 covers 8 bases. Per the germline V gene, CDR1 is LGHNA and CDR2 is YNFKEQ. This CDR3 comprises 18 residues. The J segment lost 4 bases and the V segment lost 3 bases, leaving 14 bases of the junction unmatched. CDR3 residues: CASSQGPKRESMYNEQFF. For the CDR3, the DNA is TGTGCCAGCAGCCAGGGTCCTAAGCGGGAGAGTATGTACAATGAGCAGTTCTTC.

The chain couples TRBV30 to TRBJ2-3; 7 bases line up with TRBD2. Per germline, CDR1 GTSNPN and CDR2 SVGIG (reference sequence). Losses at the gene ends were 6 bases for V and 2 bases for J; bases not matched to a gene: 11. The CDR3 has 15 residues. The CDR3 loop reads CACRNRGSPTDTQYF. The CDR3 nucleotides read TGTGCCTGTAGGAATCGCGGGAGTCCCACAGATACGCAGTATTTT.

This chain connects TRBV23-1 to TRBJ1-2; no clear D gene. TRBV23-1 is an ORF; its function is uncertain. V was cut by 1 base and J by 4 bases, with 13 bases left in between. This CDR3 has 15 residues. This CDR3 is CASSQYRELIYGYTF. CDR3 sequence (DNA): TGCGCCAGCAGTCAATATCGAGAGCTAATCTATGGCTACACCTTC.

The DNA for the CDR3 is TGTGCCAGCAGTGAATTACAAGCGGGGTACACAGATACGCAGTATTTT. It encodes CASSELQAGYTDTQYF. V and J are TRBV25-1 and TRBJ2-3; 7 positions agree with TRBD2. The CDR3 runs 16 residues. The V and J ends lost 1 base and 2 bases, in that order; junction bases with no gene match: 6. From germline, CDR1 is MGHDK and CDR2 SYGVNS.

This chain joins TRBV5-1 and TRBJ1-5; 7 nucleotides match TRBD1. CDR3 length equals 15 residues. After removal of 1 base from V and 4 bases from J, the junction contained 5 bases not matched to a gene. CDR1 and CDR2 from the germline V gene are SGHRS and YFSETQ. The CDR3 DNA reads TGCGCCAGCAGCTTGTCCGGGACAGATAATCAGCCCCAGCATTTT. As protein: CASSLSGTDNQPQHF.